This T cell receptor beta chain comes out of a study of glioma-infiltrating T cells. Trimming stripped 3 bases from V and 4 bases from J, with 13 bases between. This CDR3 contains 15 residues. Using RNA template, CDR3s of TCR alpha and beta were amplified with iRepertoire arm-PCR. For one-step reverse transcription and amplification, 100-400 ng of tissue mRNA or PBMC total RNA was used. Using its own MiXCR run on the multiplex PCR reads, TCRdb lists one record per CDR3 protein. The table shows 9,500 to 15,000 distinct CDR3 sequences, with around a quarter occurring only once. Study-wide points: Only very few CDR3 sequences appeared in both tissue and blood. Gliomas, especially low-grade, showed above-expected tissue-blood divergence; non-neoplastic patients showed below.

Turning to this clonotype: Its antigen is undetermined.

This sequence was found in a human donor with low-grade glioma or glioblastoma, undergoing nonglioma brain surgery, or in good health (not recorded which). The chain joins TRBV12-3 or TRBV12-4 to TRBJ1-5; TRBD1 is a possible D gene (6 bases). Sequencing used glioma tissue, nonneoplastic brain tissue, or PBMCs (not recorded which). This chain's CDR3 is CASSFSGQKNQPQHF. Here the CDR3 DNA reads TGTGCCAGCAGTTTTAGCGGACAGAAGAATCAGCCCCAGCATTTT.